These 12 T cell receptor beta chains were all obtained from the same sample, sequenced in a study of neurological immune-mediated disorders (dated by TCRdb to 2018 to 2020). Libraries were made using 5' RACE. The listed sequencing device is Illumina HiSeq 2500. Using fastp at Q25 and MiXCR, TCRdb reprocessed the public reads and kept productive beta chains. Here each entry gathers all rows of one CDR3 protein and keeps the most common genes and DNA. In all, the sample holds roughly 100,000 distinct CDR3 sequences, and approximately 10% of those were seen once. The ten largest clones add up to around 3.1% of the sample. This sample's time point label indicates: longitudinal time-point 3. Sequencing was done on a sample of PBMCs. The receptors were sampled from a female donor with HTLV-1-associated myelopathy (HAM/TSP).

This sequence joins TRBV5-1 and TRBJ2-5; D perhaps matches TRBD1 (5 bases). Per germline, CDR1 SGHRS and CDR2 YFSETQ. The CDR3 length is 13 residues. Trimming took off 7 bases at V and 5 bases at J, with 15 bases between the two ends. CDR3 loop: CASASKGPETQYF. In DNA form, the CDR3 reads TGCGCCAGCGCCTCGAAGGGGCCGGAGACCCAGTACTTC.

This clonotype was seen more than once but under ten times. CDR3 sequence (DNA): TGTGCCAGCAGCTTGAGACGACCTCCCCTAGCGGGGGAGGACGAGCAGTACTTC. It specifies CASSLRRPPLAGEDEQYF. This rearrangement joins TRBV7-8 to TRBJ2-7, with 10 bases identical to TRBD2. Germline loops: CDR1 SGHVS, CDR2 FQNEAQ. V gave up 3 bases and J gave up 5 bases; unmatched junction bases: 16. The CDR3 has 18 residues. Drawing the rest from reference TRBV7-8 and TRBJ2-7, the complete variable domain is GAGVSQSPRYKVAKRGQDVALRCDPISGHVSLFWYQQALGQGPEFLTYFQNEAQLDKSGLPSDRFFAERPEGSVSTLKIQRTQQEDSAVYLCASSLRRPPLAGEDEQYFGPGTRLTVT.

As DNA, the CDR3 is TGCAGCGTTGAAGCCTGGGAGCACGAGCAGTACTTC. It translates to CSVEAWEHEQYF. The chain carries TRBV29-1 and TRBJ2-7; a possible D gene is TRBD2 (5 bases). The CDR3 sequence is 12 residues long. Between the trimmed V and J ends, which lost 1 base and 5 bases, there was a span of 9 bases. Germline V lookup: CDR1 SQVTM, CDR2 ANQGSEA.

The table lists this clonotype with many counts. The CDR3 DNA reads TGCAGTGCCCGAGGGGACACCCATAATTCACCCCTCCACTTT. Its translation: CSARGDTHNSPLHF. The rearrangement links TRBV20-1 to TRBJ1-6, with D perhaps matching TRBD1 (6 bases). V lost 6 bases to trimming and J lost 5 bases, with 14 bases between them. Looked up from germline, CDR1 is DFQATT and CDR2 is SNEGSKA (reference sequence). This CDR3 has 14 amino acids.

This clonotype was recorded many times. This chain uses TRBV3-1 with TRBJ1-6; a weak D match, TRBD1 (5 bases). Germline-derived CDR1 and CDR2 are LGHDT and YNNKEL (reference sequence). The CDR3 loop spans 16 amino acids. Trimming took off 1 base at V and 8 bases at J, with 15 bases between the two ends. The CDR3 reads CASSQGPGGTYSPLHF. CDR3 nucleotides: TGTGCCAGCAGCCAAGGTCCGGGGGGAACCTATTCACCCCTCCACTTT. The full variable domain, completed using reference TRBV3-1 and TRBJ1-6, is DTAVSQTPKYLVTQMGNDKSIKCEQNLGHDTMYWYKQDSKKFLKIMFSYNNKELIINETVPNRFSPKSPDKAHLNLHINSLELGDSAVYFCASSQGPGGTYSPLHFGNGTRLTVT.

The genes are TRBV6-1 and TRBJ2-3; 9 nucleotides line up with TRBD2. Germline assignment: CDR1 MNHNS and CDR2 SASEGT. V dropped 7 bases and J dropped 2; count of bases not matched to a gene: 4. This CDR3 comprises 14 residues. The CDR3 DNA sequence: TGTGCCAGCACGGCGGGGGGGAACACAGATACGCAGTATTTT. Amino acids: CASTAGGNTDTQYF.

This clonotype came up many times. This chain uses TRBV10-3 with TRBJ2-5, with TRBD1 matching over 7 bases. This CDR3 region has 14 residues. With 2 bases clipped from V and 5 bases from J, the junction kept 5 bases outside the gene matches. CDR1 and CDR2 (germline): ENHRY, SYGVKD. The CDR3 DNA is TGTGCCATCAGTGAGGGGTTCAGGGGGGAGACCCAGTACTTC. Encoded protein: CAISEGFRGETQYF.

In this sample, this clonotype turned up many times. V usage is TRBV7-9 and J usage is TRBJ2-3; 10 bases match TRBD1. V was pared by 3 bases and J by 2 bases, with 2 bases of the junction left unmatched. The length of the CDR3 is 15 residues. CDR1 and CDR2 from the germline V gene are SEHNR and FQNEAQ (reference sequence). CDR3 bases: TGTGCCAGCAGCTTCGGGACAGGGGCCACAGATACGCAGTATTTT. It yields the protein CASSFGTGATDTQYF.

This clonotype was observed at least ten times. This rearrangement joins TRBV3-1 to TRBJ2-7; TRBD1 is a possible D gene (5 bases). V lost 3 bases and J lost 6, with 12 bases in between. Germline CDR1 LGHDT, CDR2 YNNKEL (reference sequence). CDR3 length: 13 amino acids. This CDR3 is CASSHGAGVEQYF. The CDR3 bases are TGTGCCAGCAGCCATGGGGCCGGTGTCGAGCAGTACTTC.

Concerning this clonotype itself: A much larger clone differs from this one at a single base, so this may be a read error. The chain links TRBV28 to TRBJ1-5, with 7 nucleotides matching TRBD1. This CDR3 region has 17 residues. The germline V gene encodes CDR1 MDHEN and CDR2 SYDVKM. Here the CDR3 reads CASIPGAGGNSNQHQHF. The CDR3 DNA sequence: TGTGCCAGCATCCCGGGGGCAGGGGGGAATAGCAATCAGCACCAGCATTTT.

The chain uses TRBV5-1 and TRBJ2-2; perhaps TRBD2 as D (6 bases). The germline V gene encodes CDR1 SGHRS and CDR2 YFSETQ. Between the trimmed V and J ends, which lost 3 bases and 6 bases, there was a span of 15 bases. CDR3 length: 15 residues. CDR3 bases: TGCGCCAGCAGCTCCCCGACTAGTACGGCCGGGGAGCTGTTTTTT. Amino acid sequence: CASSSPTSTAGELFF.

In its sample, this clonotype was seen many times. The chain combines TRBV5-1 with TRBJ2-4, with TRBD1 matching 10 bases. CDR1 and CDR2 from the germline V gene are SGHRS and YFSETQ. The CDR3 extends over 15 amino acids. V shed 2 bases, J shed 5 bases, and the junction held 4 bases outside the gene matches. The CDR3 bases are TGCGCCAGCAGCTTTAGTGGGACAGGGGAAAACATTCAGTACTTC. Its protein product is CASSFSGTGENIQYF.